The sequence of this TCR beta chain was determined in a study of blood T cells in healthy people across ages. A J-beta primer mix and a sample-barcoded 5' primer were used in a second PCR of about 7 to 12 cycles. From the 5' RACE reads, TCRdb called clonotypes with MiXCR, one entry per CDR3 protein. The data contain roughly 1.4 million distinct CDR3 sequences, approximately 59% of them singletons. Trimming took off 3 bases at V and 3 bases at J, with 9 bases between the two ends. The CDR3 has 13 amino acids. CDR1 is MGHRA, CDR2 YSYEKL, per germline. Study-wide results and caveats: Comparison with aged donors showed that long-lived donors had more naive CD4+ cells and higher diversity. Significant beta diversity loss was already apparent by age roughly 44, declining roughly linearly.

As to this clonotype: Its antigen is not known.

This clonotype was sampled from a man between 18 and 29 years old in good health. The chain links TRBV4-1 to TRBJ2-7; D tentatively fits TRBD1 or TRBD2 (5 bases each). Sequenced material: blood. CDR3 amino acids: CASSQGVFYEQYF. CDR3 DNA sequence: TGCGCCAGCAGCCAGGGGGTTTTCTACGAGCAGTACTTC.